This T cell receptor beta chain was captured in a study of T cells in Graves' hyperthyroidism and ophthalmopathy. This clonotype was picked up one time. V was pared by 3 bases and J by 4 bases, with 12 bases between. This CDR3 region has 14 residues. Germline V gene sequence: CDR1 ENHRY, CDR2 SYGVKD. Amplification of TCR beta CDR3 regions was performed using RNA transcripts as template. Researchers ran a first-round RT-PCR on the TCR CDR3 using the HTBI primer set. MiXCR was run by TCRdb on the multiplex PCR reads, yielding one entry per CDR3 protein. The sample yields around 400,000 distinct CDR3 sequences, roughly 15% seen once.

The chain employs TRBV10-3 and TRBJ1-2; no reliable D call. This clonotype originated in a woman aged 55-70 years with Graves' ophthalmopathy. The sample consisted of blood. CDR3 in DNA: TGTGCCATCAGTGATCAGAGAAGTAGCTATGGCTACACCTTC. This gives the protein CAISDQRSSYGYTF.